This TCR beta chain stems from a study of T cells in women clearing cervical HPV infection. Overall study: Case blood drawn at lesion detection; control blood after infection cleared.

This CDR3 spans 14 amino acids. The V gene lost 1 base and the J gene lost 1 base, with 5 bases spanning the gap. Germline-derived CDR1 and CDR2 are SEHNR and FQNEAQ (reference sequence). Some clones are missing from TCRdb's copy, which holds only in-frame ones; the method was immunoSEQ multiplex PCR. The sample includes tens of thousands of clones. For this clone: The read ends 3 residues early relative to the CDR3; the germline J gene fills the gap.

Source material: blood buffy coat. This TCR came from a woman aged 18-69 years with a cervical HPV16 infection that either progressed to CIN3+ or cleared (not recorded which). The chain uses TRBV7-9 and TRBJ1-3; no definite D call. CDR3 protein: CASSLVQSGNTIYF. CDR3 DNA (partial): TGTGCCAGCAGCTTAGTTCAATCTGGAAACACC.